The clone carrying this TCR beta chain was seen only once. Only in-frame clones appear in the TCRdb table, and some are missing; sequencing was by immunoSEQ multiplex PCR. In the table there are 45,000 to 55,000 clones, 81% of which are singletons. In every patient, relapse followed autologous stem cell transplantation, while exposure to brentuximab vedotin differed. This sample was taken from a study of PD-1 blockade in classical Hodgkin lymphoma. The CDR3 loop spans 14 amino acids. V was cut by 4 bases and J by 6 bases, with 13 bases left in between. Germline-derived CDR1 and CDR2 are SGDLS and YYNGEE.

The sample here was peripheral blood mononuclear cells (PBMCs), taken at baseline. This sequence joins TRBV9 and TRBJ1-4; D might be TRBD1 (5 bases). This clonotype was obtained from a human donor with classical Hodgkin lymphoma. DNA for the CDR3: TGTGCCAGCAGCTTTCAGGGAGCTCATGAAAAACTGTTTTTT. It encodes CASSFQGAHEKLFF.